The rows below give T cell receptor beta chains drawn from one sample of a study of blood T cell repertoires in COVID-19. Sequencing used immunoSEQ multiplex PCR; TCRdb keeps in-frame clones, though not all of them. The table includes 200,000 to 250,000 clones, around nine tenths detected once. The specimen was peripheral blood. Receptors were obtained from a woman in her seventies with active or convalescent COVID-19. The CDR3 runs from the conserved cysteine through the conserved F or W. The order of the fields is D gene, clone size, J gene, V gene, CDR3 protein, CDR3 DNA. The D gene is left open where the match is weak. Expanded clones get a size class; other rows say once, few or many, or leave the size out.

>-|-|TRBJ2-3|TRBV6-6
CASSWDSASTDTQYF
TGTGCCAGCAGTTGGGATAGCGCGAGCACAGATACGCAGTATTTT
>-|-|TRBJ1-5|TRBV7-8
CASSSGTSFGNQPQHF
TGTGCCAGCAGCTCCGGGACATCCTTTGGCAATCAGCCCCAGCATTTT
>-|-|TRBJ2-1|TRBV7-2
CASSLGSTGNEQFF
TGTGCCAGCAGCTTAGGGTCCACGGGGAATGAGCAGTTCTTC
>-|-|TRBJ2-2|TRBV18
CASSPSRVNTGELFF
TGTGCCAGCTCACCCTCCAGGGTGAACACCGGGGAGCTGTTTTTT
>TRBD1|-|TRBJ1-2|TRBV7-2
CASSLQGSTNYGYTF
TGTGCCAGCAGCCTACAGGGGAGTACTAACTATGGCTACACCTTC
>TRBD1|-|TRBJ1-2|TRBV2
CASWTGGDGYTF
TGTGCCAGTTGGACAGGGGGCGATGGCTACACCTTC
>-|-|TRBJ2-3|TRBV25-1
CASSRPADNTDTQYF
TGTGCCAGCTCACGCCCAGCGGATAACACAGATACGCAGTATTTT
>-|-|TRBJ1-3|TRBV5-1
CASSLVSGGNTIYF
TGCGCCAGCAGCTTGGTATCGGGTGGAAACACCATATATTTT
>-|-|TRBJ1-2|TRBV18
CASSPQARADGYTF
TGTGCCAGCTCACCACAAGCCCGAGCCGATGGCTACACCTTC
>TRBD1|-|TRBJ1-3|TRBV6-6
CASNRQGIISGNTIYF
TGTGCCAGCAATCGACAGGGTATTATCTCTGGAAACACCATATATTTT
>TRBD2|-|TRBJ2-1|TRBV28
CASSLGLAGYNEQFF
TGTGCCAGCAGTTTAGGACTAGCGGGCTACAATGAGCAGTTCTTC
>TRBD1|once|TRBJ1-5|TRBV11-2
CASTPGQGSNQPQHF
TGTGCCAGCACCCCGGGACAGGGGAGCAATCAGCCCCAGCATTTT
>TRBD1|once|TRBJ1-5|TRBV5-1
CASSPGGGNQPQHF
TGCGCCAGCAGCCCAGGGGGCGGAAATCAGCCCCAGCATTTT
>-|-|TRBJ1-6|TRBV3-1/TRBV3-2
CASSQDGGEINSPLHF
TGTGCCAGCAGCCAAGATGGGGGGGAAATAAATTCACCCCTCCACTTT
>-|-|TRBJ1-1|TRBV12-3/TRBV12-4
CASSQDGHPEAFF
TGTGCCAGCAGTCAGGACGGACACCCTGAAGCTTTCTTT
>TRBD1|once|TRBJ1-1|TRBV25-1
CAVTATGHTEAFF
TGTGCCGTCACCGCGACAGGGCACACTGAAGCTTTCTTT